Each of the 14 T cell receptor beta chains below was sequenced from the same sample in a study of regulatory T cells in long-lasting Graves disease (TCRdb year 2021). The library was obtained by multiplex PCR. This sample was sequenced with an Illumina HiSeq 4000. CDR3 regions were amplified by Arm-PCR with iRepertoire HTBI primers to construct TCR beta libraries. TCRdb reanalyzed the raw reads on its own, using fastp at Q25 for trimming and MiXCR for clone calling, and kept in-frame beta chains. For every CDR3 protein sequence, its rows merge into one entry that carries the most common genes and DNA. The sample includes some 450,000 distinct CDR3 sequences, with 23% observed a single time. Clones ranked in the top ten supply 26% of the sample. The sample's time point label, in plain terms: persistent/refractory GD, antithyroid drugs over 5 years with positive TRAb. For both TCR sequencing and RNA sequencing, RNA was extracted from PBMCs in TRIzol.

The source was peripheral blood mononuclear cells (PBMCs), collected when the disease was refractory, from a patient treated with antithyroid drugs. The receptor set was obtained from a female donor with Graves disease.

The gene calls are TRBV18 and TRBJ2-7; D gene ambiguous. From germline, CDR1 is KGHSH and CDR2 LQKENI. This CDR3 spans 17 amino acids. The V gene lost 4 bases and the J gene lost 4 bases, with 23 bases spanning the gap. CDR3 loop: CASSRSARVAENYEQYF. Here the CDR3 DNA reads TGTGCCAGCTCACGATCCGCCCGAGTCGCGGAGAATTACGAGCAGTACTTC.

The rearrangement uses TRBV7-9 and TRBJ2-1, with D possibly matching TRBD1 (5 bases). This CDR3 region has 13 residues. The V end was cut by 6 bases, the J end by 4 bases, with 10 bases between. The germline V gene has CDR1 SEHNR and CDR2 FQNEAQ (reference sequence). Here the CDR3 reads CASSSGQYNEQFF. Written as DNA, the CDR3 is TGTGCCAGCAGTTCAGGGCAGTACAATGAGCAGTTCTTC. Drawing the rest from reference TRBV7-9 and TRBJ2-1, the complete variable domain is DTGVSQNPRHKITKRGQNVTFRCDPISEHNRLYWYRQTLGQGPEFLTYFQNEAQLEKSRLLSDRFSAERPKGSFSTLEIQRTEQGDSAMYLCASSSGQYNEQFFGPGTRLTVL.

The V and J genes are TRBV11-2 and TRBJ1-1; D might be TRBD1 (5 bases). Germline lookup yields CDR1 SGHAT and CDR2 FQNNGV. The CDR3 totals 13 residues. V lost 4 bases and J 10 bases, leaving 16 bases between the germline ends. The CDR3 loop is CASSSRTGGGAFF. The CDR3 DNA reads as TGTGCCAGCAGCTCGAGAACAGGTGGGGGAGCTTTCTTT. Using reference TRBV11-2 and TRBJ1-1 for the parts outside the CDR3, the full variable domain is EAGVAQSPRYKIIEKRQSVAFWCNPISGHATLYWYQQILGQGPKLLIQFQNNGVVDDSQLPKDRFSAERLKGVDSTLKIQPAKLEDSAVYLCASSSRTGGGAFFGQGTRLTVV.

V is TRBV6-1 and J is TRBJ2-2; D possibly corresponds to TRBD2 (6 bases). Germline values: CDR1 MNHNS, CDR2 SASEGT. CDR3 length equals 16 residues. Trimming removed 2 bases at V and 2 bases at J, with 12 bases between. As DNA, the CDR3 is TGTGCCAGCAGTGAACCGGCGGGAACAAACACCGGGGAGCTGTTTTTT. Its translation: CASSEPAGTNTGELFF.

This clonotype has at least ten counts. This chain uses TRBV6-1 with TRBJ2-7; the match to TRBD2 covers 7 bases. The germline V gene has CDR1 MNHNS and CDR2 SASEGT. The CDR3 runs 15 residues. V was clipped by 5 bases and J by 3 bases; unmatched bases: 10. DNA of the CDR3: TGTGCCAGCAGTATACGGGGGGATTCGGACTACGAGCAGTACTTC. This encodes CASSIRGDSDYEQYF.

The genes are TRBV18 and TRBJ1-1, with 7 bases identical to TRBD1. CDR3 size: 16 residues. Trimming took 3 bases from V and 3 from J; bases not matched to a gene: 10. CDR1 and CDR2 from the germline V gene are KGHSH and LQKENI. The CDR3 nucleotides are TGTGCCAGCTCACCTACGATCTTCGGGACAGACACTGAAGCTTTCTTT. This encodes CASSPTIFGTDTEAFF. The complete variable domain, with remaining parts taken from reference TRBV18 and TRBJ1-1, reads NAGVMQNPRHLVRRRGQEARLRCSPMKGHSHVYWYRQLPEEGLKFMVYLQKENIIDESGMPKERFSAEFPKEGPSILRIQQVVRGDSAAYFCASSPTIFGTDTEAFFGQGTRLTVV.

This clonotype was detected ten times or more. This chain links TRBV27 with TRBJ2-2; D remains unclear. V was clipped by 4 bases and J by 1 base, with 7 bases between them. Per the germline V gene, CDR1 is MNHEY and CDR2 is SMNVEV (reference sequence). This CDR3 contains 14 residues. In DNA, the CDR3 is TGTGCCAGCAGTTACCATCGGAACACCGGGGAGCTGTTTTTT. It yields the protein CASSYHRNTGELFF.

For this clonotype: The junction departs from the called germline gene at one end, perhaps through a read error. This chain links TRBV29-1 with TRBJ1-2, with a tentative D call TRBD1 (6 bases). The germline V gene has CDR1 SQVTM and CDR2 ANQGSEA. CDR3 size: 14 residues. The DNA for the CDR3 is TGCAGCGTTCCAGCGACAGGTTTACGTTATGCCTACACCTTC. Residues: CSVPATGLRYAYTF.

Comments on this clonotype: This may be a read error: a much more frequent sequence differs by one nucleotide. The chain couples TRBV20-1 to TRBJ2-5; 8 bases map to TRBD2. The last part of the DNA fits TRBJ2-1 better; the J call may be wrong. This CDR3 comprises 13 residues. Per the germline V gene, CDR1 is DFQATT and CDR2 is SNEGSKA (reference sequence). The CDR3 reads CSARAGGNNEQFF. CDR3 coding DNA: TGCAGTGCTAGAGCGGGAGGGAACAATGAGCAGTTCTTC.

This clonotype was observed many times. The rearrangement uses TRBV6-1 and TRBJ1-1; D unresolved. The V end lost 2 bases, the J end lost 1 base, and 8 bases lay between the germline ends. The CDR3 spans 14 residues. Per germline, CDR1 MNHNS and CDR2 SASEGT. CDR3 region: CASSERRRNTEAFF. The CDR3 nucleotides read TGTGCCAGCAGTGAACGCAGGAGGAACACTGAAGCTTTCTTT.

The CDR3 sequence is CASSLVTGQGTEQFF. CDR3 nucleotide sequence: TGTGCCAGCAGCTTAGTTACGGGACAGGGTACTGAGCAGTTCTTC. This rearrangement joins TRBV7-2 to TRBJ2-1; 9 positions match TRBD1. The CDR3 extends over 15 amino acids. Germline V CDR1 and CDR2: SGHTA, FQGNSA. The trim removed 1 base at V and 9 bases at J, leaving 7 bases unmatched.

A few counts support this clonotype. The genes are TRBV30 and TRBJ1-1; maybe TRBD1 (6 bases). CDR3 length: 12 amino acids. V lost 4 bases, J lost 4 bases, and 10 bases lay in between. Germline V lookup: CDR1 GTSNPN, CDR2 SVGIG (reference sequence). The CDR3 DNA sequence: TGTGCCTGGAATGGGGGGCCCACTGAAGCTTTCTTT. Translating it yields CAWNGGPTEAFF.

The chain uses TRBV7-2 and TRBJ1-2; D remains unclear. V dropped 4 bases and J dropped 4 bases, with 13 bases sitting between them. Germline-derived CDR1 and CDR2 are SGHTA and FQGNSA. The CDR3 extends over 14 amino acids. The CDR3 DNA sequence: TGTGCCAGCAGCTCCCCGGGGAGCGGCTATGGCTACACCTTC. Translated, it gives CASSSPGSGYGYTF. The full variable domain, completed using reference TRBV7-2 and TRBJ1-2, is GAGVSQSPSNKVTEKGKDVELRCDPISGHTALYWYRQSLGQGLEFLIYFQGNSAPDKSGLPSDRFSAERTGGSVSTLTIQRTQQEDSAVYLCASSSPGSGYGYTFGSGTRLTVV.

The chain recombines TRBV29-1 with TRBJ2-7, with TRBD1 matching 7 bases. The length of the CDR3 is 14 residues. The V segment lost 4 bases and the J segment 4 bases; nucleotides outside the gene matches: 10. Germline V CDR1 and CDR2: SQVTM, ANQGSEA. CDR3 nucleotide sequence: TGCAGCGTTGTCGCGGGCGCAGGGGGATACGAGCAGTACTTC. It codes for CSVVAGAGGYEQYF.